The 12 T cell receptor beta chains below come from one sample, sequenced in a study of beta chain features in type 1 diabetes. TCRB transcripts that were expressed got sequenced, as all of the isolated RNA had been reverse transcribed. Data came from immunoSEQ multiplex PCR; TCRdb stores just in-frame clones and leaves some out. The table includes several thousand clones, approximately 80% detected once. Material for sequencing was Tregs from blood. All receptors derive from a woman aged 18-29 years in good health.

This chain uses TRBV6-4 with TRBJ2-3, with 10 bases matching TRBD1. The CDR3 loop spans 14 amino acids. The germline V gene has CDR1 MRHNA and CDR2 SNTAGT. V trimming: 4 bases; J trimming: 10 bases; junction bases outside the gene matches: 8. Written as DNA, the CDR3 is TGTGCCAGCAGTGTCTACTGGGACAGGGGCGCGCAGTATTTT. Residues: CASSVYWDRGAQYF.

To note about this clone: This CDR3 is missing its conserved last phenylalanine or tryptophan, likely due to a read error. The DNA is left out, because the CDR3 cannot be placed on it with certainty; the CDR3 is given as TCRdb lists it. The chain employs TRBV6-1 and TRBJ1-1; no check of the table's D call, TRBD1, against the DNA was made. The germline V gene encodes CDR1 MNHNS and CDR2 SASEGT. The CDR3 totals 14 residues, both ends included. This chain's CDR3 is CASSEIPNRDGQSY.

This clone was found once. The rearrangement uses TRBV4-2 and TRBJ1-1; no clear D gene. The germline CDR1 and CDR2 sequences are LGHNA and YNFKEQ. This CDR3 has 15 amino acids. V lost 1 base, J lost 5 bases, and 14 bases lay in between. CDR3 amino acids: CASSQASTSGTEAFF. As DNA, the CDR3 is TGTGCCAGCAGCCAAGCAAGCACCTCGGGGACTGAAGCTTTCTTT.

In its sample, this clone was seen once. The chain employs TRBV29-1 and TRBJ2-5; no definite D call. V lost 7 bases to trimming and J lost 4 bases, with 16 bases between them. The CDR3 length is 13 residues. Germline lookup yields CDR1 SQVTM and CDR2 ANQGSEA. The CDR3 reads CSAFQPGRETQYF. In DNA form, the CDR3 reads TGCAGCGCCTTTCAACCGGGTAGAGAGACCCAGTACTTC. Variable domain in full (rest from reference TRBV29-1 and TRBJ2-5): SAVISQKPSRDICQRGTSLTIQCQVDSQVTMMFWYRQQPGQSLTLIATANQGSEATYESGFVIDKFPISRPNLTFSTLTVSNMSPEDSSIYLCSAFQPGRETQYFGPGTRLLVL.

The CDR3 protein is CASQDGSWVNCEQFF. CDR3 nucleotide sequence: TGTGCCTCCCAGGACGGGAGCTGGGTAAATTGTGAGCAGTTCTTC. This chain links TRBV6-7 with TRBJ2-1, with a tentative D call TRBD2 (6 bases). Being an ORF, TRBV6-7 has a function that is uncertain. The CDR3 loop spans 15 amino acids. The germline V and J ends were trimmed by 11 bases and 9 bases, with 26 bases remaining between them.

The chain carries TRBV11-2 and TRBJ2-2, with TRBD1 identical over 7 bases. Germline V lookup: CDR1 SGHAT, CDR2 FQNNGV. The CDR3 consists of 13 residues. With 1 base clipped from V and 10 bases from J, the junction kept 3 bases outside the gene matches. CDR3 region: CASSLGQGLELFF. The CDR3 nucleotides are TGTGCCAGCAGCTTAGGACAGGGCCTGGAGCTGTTTTTT.

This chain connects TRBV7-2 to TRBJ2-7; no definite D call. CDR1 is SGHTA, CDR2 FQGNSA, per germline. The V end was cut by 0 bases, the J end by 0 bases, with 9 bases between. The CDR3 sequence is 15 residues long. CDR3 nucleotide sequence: TGTGCCAGCAGCTTAGCAGCGTATAGCTCCTACGAGCAGTACTTC. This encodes CASSLAAYSSYEQYF.

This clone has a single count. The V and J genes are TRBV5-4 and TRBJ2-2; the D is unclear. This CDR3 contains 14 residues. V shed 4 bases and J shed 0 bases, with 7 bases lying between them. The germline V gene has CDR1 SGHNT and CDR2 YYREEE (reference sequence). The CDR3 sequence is CASSRTANTGELFF. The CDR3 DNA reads TGTGCCAGCAGCCGAACGGCGAACACCGGGGAGCTGTTTTTT.

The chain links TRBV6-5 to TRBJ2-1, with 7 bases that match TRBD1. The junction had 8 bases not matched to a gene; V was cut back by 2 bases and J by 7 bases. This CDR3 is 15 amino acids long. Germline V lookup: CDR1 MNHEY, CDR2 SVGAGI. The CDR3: CASSYQQGLGNEQFF. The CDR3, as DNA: TGTGCCAGCAGTTACCAACAGGGGTTGGGGAATGAGCAGTTCTTC.

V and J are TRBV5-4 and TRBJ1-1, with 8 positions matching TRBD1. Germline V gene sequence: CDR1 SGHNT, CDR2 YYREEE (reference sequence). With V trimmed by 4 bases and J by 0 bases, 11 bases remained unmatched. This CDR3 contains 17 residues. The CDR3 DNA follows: TGTGCCAGCAGCCATGGACAGGGAGTTAATCTGAACACTGAAGCTTTCTTT. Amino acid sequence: CASSHGQGVNLNTEAFF.

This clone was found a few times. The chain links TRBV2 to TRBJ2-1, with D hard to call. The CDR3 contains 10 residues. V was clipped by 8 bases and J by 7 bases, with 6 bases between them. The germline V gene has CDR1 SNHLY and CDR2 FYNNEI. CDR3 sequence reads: CASQLNEQFF. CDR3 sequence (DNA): TGTGCCAGCCAACTGAATGAGCAGTTCTTC.

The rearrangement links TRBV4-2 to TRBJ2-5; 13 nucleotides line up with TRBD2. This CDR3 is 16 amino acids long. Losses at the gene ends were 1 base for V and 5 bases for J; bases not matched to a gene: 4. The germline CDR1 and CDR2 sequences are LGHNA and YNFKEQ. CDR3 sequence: CASSQGTSGSLETQYF. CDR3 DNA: TGTGCCAGCAGCCAAGGGACTAGCGGGAGCCTGGAGACCCAGTACTTC.